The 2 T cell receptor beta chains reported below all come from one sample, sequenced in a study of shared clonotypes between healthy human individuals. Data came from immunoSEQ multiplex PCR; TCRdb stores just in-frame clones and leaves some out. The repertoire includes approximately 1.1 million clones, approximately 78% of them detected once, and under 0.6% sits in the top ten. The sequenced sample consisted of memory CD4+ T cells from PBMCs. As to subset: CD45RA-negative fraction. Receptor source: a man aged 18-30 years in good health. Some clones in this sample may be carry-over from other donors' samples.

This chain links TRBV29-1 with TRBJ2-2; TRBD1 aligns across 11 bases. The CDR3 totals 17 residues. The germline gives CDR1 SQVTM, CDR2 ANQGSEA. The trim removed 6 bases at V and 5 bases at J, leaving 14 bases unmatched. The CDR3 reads CSVETLRTGGETGELFF. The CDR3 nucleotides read TGCAGCGTAGAAACCCTGCGGACAGGGGGCGAAACCGGGGAGCTGTTTTTT.

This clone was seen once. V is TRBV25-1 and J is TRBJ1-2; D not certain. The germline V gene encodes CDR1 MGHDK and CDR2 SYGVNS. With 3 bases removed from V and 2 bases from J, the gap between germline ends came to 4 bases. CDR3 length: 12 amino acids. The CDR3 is CASSETNYGYTF. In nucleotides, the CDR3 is TGTGCCAGCAGTGAGACCAACTATGGCTACACCTTC.